The 6 T cell receptor beta chains below all came from one sample that was sequenced in a study of OX40 agonist ivuxolimab in advanced cancers. Using immunoSEQ multiplex PCR, the repertoire was profiled, and TCRdb retains in-frame clones only, with some absent. The sample lists 65,000 to 80,000 clones, 75% to 85% seen once, with around 8% in the top ten. Sequencing was performed on CD4+ or CD8+ T cells sorted from blood, taken in a trial of the OX40 agonist ivuxolimab. These receptors were taken from an adult with an advanced solid tumor such as melanoma, head and neck, liver or kidney cancer.

This CDR3 reads CASSLESGGGQETQYF. DNA for the CDR3: TGTGCCAGCAGCTTGGAGTCAGGGGGCGGCCAGGAGACCCAGTACTTC. The chain recombines TRBV5-4 with TRBJ2-5, with TRBD1 matching over 8 bases. CDR1 is SGHNT and CDR2 is YYREEE in the germline V gene (reference sequence). This CDR3 contains 16 residues. J gave up 5 bases and V 0 bases, and 9 bases lay outside the gene matches.

The rearrangement uses TRBV5-1 and TRBJ1-1; 9 bases align to TRBD1. The CDR3 has 16 residues. Germline lookup yields CDR1 SGHRS and CDR2 YFSETQ. V was pared by 0 bases and J by 4 bases, with 7 bases of the junction left unmatched. CDR3 region: CASSLVGQGLGTEAFF. The CDR3 DNA is TGCGCCAGCAGCTTGGTCGGACAGGGGTTGGGCACTGAAGCTTTCTTT.

The chain employs TRBV2 and TRBJ2-4; D possibly corresponds to TRBD1 (5 bases). V lost 8 bases and J lost 0, with 8 bases in between. The CDR3 extends over 13 amino acids. In germline, CDR1 is SNHLY, CDR2 FYNNEI. This CDR3 reads CASQGLAKNIQYF. CDR3 DNA sequence: TGTGCCAGCCAGGGATTAGCCAAAAACATTCAGTACTTC. Variable domain in full (rest from reference TRBV2 and TRBJ2-4): EPEVTQTPSHQVTQMGQEVILRCVPISNHLYFYWYRQILGQKVEFLVSFYNNEISEKSEIFDDQFSVERPDGSNFTLKIRSTKLEDSAMYFCASQGLAKNIQYFGAGTRLSVL.

The genes are TRBV5-1 and TRBJ2-3, with D unresolved. Trimming removed 0 bases from V and 3 bases from J, with 5 bases in between. The CDR3 is made up of 13 amino acids. CDR1 and CDR2 from the germline V gene are SGHRS and YFSETQ. The DNA for the CDR3 is TGCGCCAGCAGCTTGGGGCCTACAGATACGCAGTATTTT. Translating it yields CASSLGPTDTQYF.

V usage is TRBV28 and J usage is TRBJ2-3; possibly TRBD1 for D (6 bases). This CDR3 has 17 amino acids. Germline V gives CDR1 MDHEN, CDR2 SYDVKM. The V end was cut by 2 bases, the J end by 2 bases, with 17 bases between. The CDR3: CASSLTGTQTLTDTQYF. Written as DNA, the CDR3 is TGTGCCAGCAGTTTAACAGGGACCCAAACACTCACAGATACGCAGTATTTT.

The V and J genes are TRBV5-1 and TRBJ1-1; D possibly corresponds to TRBD1 (6 bases). The CDR3 covers 13 residues. Germline CDR1 is SGHRS and CDR2 is YFSETQ. V was shortened by 0 bases and J by 11 bases, with 14 bases between the two germline ends. The CDR3 nucleotides are TGCGCCAGCAGCTTGGATATAGGACAGAGGGCTTTCTTT. Encoded protein: CASSLDIGQRAFF.